This paragraph covers one T cell receptor beta chain sequence. The antigen is unknown. The same CDR3 is also encoded by other DNA sequences in this sample. This CDR3 comprises 14 residues. Trimming left V 1 base short and J 2 bases short, with 8 bases between. The germline V gene has CDR1 SGHTA and CDR2 FQGNSA. Profiled with immunoSEQ multiplex PCR; TCRdb holds only in-frame clones, not every one. Of fewer than 130,000 clones listed, roughly 90% are singletons. This entry comes from a study of T cell responses to AZD1222 COVID-19 vaccine. Regarding the study as a whole: Reportedly, close to half of spike-specific TCRs are directed against unmutated variant regions. Among the donors, most were white British and more were female, and clonal diversity was possibly underestimated. Regions 160-218 and 743-854 dominated among vaccine-associated CD4 TCRs spanning spike.

This clonotype was obtained from an adult in good health. The genes are TRBV7-2 and TRBJ1-2; D remains unclear. The sample in question was peripheral blood, obtained on day 0 of AZD1222 vaccination. CDR3 sequence reads: CASSLGVGNYGYTF. CDR3 coding DNA: TGTGCCAGCAGCTTAGGGGTAGGGAACTATGGCTACACCTTC.